A single T cell receptor (beta chain) is shown here with its context. The CDR3 runs to 11 residues. Germline V lookup: CDR1 SGHTA, CDR2 FQGNSA. The V end was cut by 1 base, the J end by 11 bases, with 9 bases between. The sample comes from a study of cytomegalovirus exposure and HLA in healthy donors. Clones were sequenced by immunoSEQ multiplex PCR, and TCRdb holds only the in-frame ones, with some missing. The table shows under 200,000 clones, with around nine tenths occurring only once. This TCR was sampled from a woman under 30 in good health and CMV-seropositive. This rearrangement joins TRBV7-2 to TRBJ2-7, with D possibly matching TRBD2 (6 bases). The source material was PBMCs. The CDR3 region is CASSLDGEEYF. In DNA, the CDR3 is TGTGCCAGCAGCTTAGACGGGGAGGAGTACTTC.